The rows below give T cell receptor beta chains drawn from one sample of a study of cytomegalovirus exposure and HLA in healthy donors. Using immunoSEQ multiplex PCR, the repertoire was profiled, and TCRdb retains in-frame clones only, with some absent. The table includes 160,000 or so clones, 80% detected once. Sequencing input: PBMCs. All receptors derive from a young man in good health and CMV-seronegative. The conserved cysteine and the conserved F or W are not part of the CDR3 here. Each record gives: CDR3 length, D gene, J gene, V gene, CDR3 protein. D genes are given only for firm matches.

>9|-|TRBJ1-6|TRBV7-8
ASRGDSPLH
>15|-|TRBJ2-3|TRBV7-8
ASSLSTLGHSTDTQY
>12|TRBD1|TRBJ1-2|TRBV6-5
ASSLQGAYGGYT
>13|TRBD2|TRBJ2-7|TRBV13
ASSRPSGGAYEQY
>13|TRBD2|TRBJ2-1|TRBV2
ASKGKGGPANEQF
>13|TRBD1|TRBJ1-1|TRBV18
ASSPILTGDTEAF
>12|TRBD2|TRBJ2-1|TRBV4-3
ASSQTGGPGEQF
>13|TRBD2|TRBJ2-2|TRBV11-3
ASSLVAGDTGELF
>14|-|TRBJ1-6|TRBV19
ASSIVLATYNSPLH
>14|TRBD1|TRBJ1-5|TRBV19
ASSIWTGIGNQPQH
>13|-|TRBJ2-7|TRBV7-9
ASSLMRGDSYEQY
>16|-|TRBJ1-2|TRBV18
ASSRGSQGRFPGHGYT
>12|TRBD2|TRBJ2-7|TRBV28
ASSFSGGRREQY
>12|TRBD1|TRBJ1-4|TRBV28
AAYPAGQGAKLF
>15|-|TRBJ2-7|TRBV7-9
ASSDLNQGRHRYEQY
>12|-|TRBJ2-1|TRBV5-1
ASSLNLGANEQF
>8|-|TRBJ2-7|TRBV28
ASSHYEQY
>12|TRBD1|TRBJ1-5|TRBV6-1
ACAQGAGNQPQH
>12|-|TRBJ2-2|TRBV7-2
ASSFGLGNGELF
>12|-|TRBJ2-3|TRBV13
ASRLGGGTDTQY
>12|TRBD2|TRBJ2-5|TRBV9
ASSVGSGGKTQY
>14|-|TRBJ1-2|TRBV30
AWMGGGGARYYGYT
>13|-|TRBJ2-6|TRBV30
AWSASSSGANVLT
>16|TRBD2|TRBJ2-3|TRBV19
ASSTLLPGWGGTDTQY
>12|TRBD1|TRBJ1-1|TRBV4-1
ASSHTGGNTEAF
>14|TRBD1|TRBJ2-2|TRBV6-5
ASSYSTGARTGELF
>12|-|-|TRBV6-5
ASSSPRGANEQY
>12|TRBD1|TRBJ1-1|TRBV19
ASSPGQLNTEAF
>9|TRBD1|TRBJ1-1|TRBV29-1
STQGGPGAF
>12|TRBD2|TRBJ2-7|TRBV13
ASSLLAVSGEQY
>13|TRBD1|TRBJ1-6|TRBV5-8
ASRRDRDRNSPLH
>9|-|TRBJ2-7|TRBV9
ASRQGYEQY
>14|TRBD2|TRBJ2-7|TRBV5-1
ASSLKLAGVLREQY
>14|-|TRBJ1-3|TRBV28
ASSLSSGNSGNTIY
>13|TRBD2|TRBJ2-7|TRBV11-2
ASSLLAGGRYEQY
>13|TRBD2|TRBJ2-7|TRBV10-2
ASSVAASGTYEQY
>13|-|TRBJ1-4|TRBV9
ASSVASGTNEKLF
>16|-|TRBJ2-5|TRBV11-1
ASSSQGPTILLQETQY
>13|TRBD1|TRBJ1-5|TRBV6-1
AGRQGRNSNQPQH
>11|TRBD1|TRBJ2-3|TRBV6-6
ASSLTGSDTQY
>13|-|TRBJ1-5|TRBV28
ASSLIRGVNQPQH
>14|-|TRBJ2-2|TRBV7-3
ASSLAAGTNTGELF
>11|TRBD1|TRBJ1-2|TRBV27
ASSQPGQGGYT
>13|-|TRBJ2-6|TRBV2
ASSEESTGANVLT
>12|TRBD1|TRBJ2-1|TRBV27
ASSLDRGSGEQF
>10|-|TRBJ2-2|TRBV7-3
ASSLLAGELF
>10|-|TRBJ2-1|TRBV15
ATSRDSYEQF
>15|TRBD1|TRBJ1-2|TRBV4-3
ASSQARTGPRNYGYT